The clone carrying this T cell receptor (beta chain) was observed a handful of times. The sample originates from a study of T cells in Graves' hyperthyroidism and ophthalmopathy. The wider study: It was at initial diagnosis, before any treatment, that peripheral blood was collected.

Amplified regions were TCR beta CDR3 sequences from RNA transcripts. The HTBI primer set was used in a first-round RT-PCR of the TCR CDR3. TCRdb re-analysed the multiplex PCR reads in MiXCR, keeping a single row per CDR3 protein. This table has fewer than 900,000 distinct CDR3 sequences, about 17% appearing once. Hyperthyroidism in the patients, aged 18 to 65, was newly diagnosed and under 2 months in duration. Fresh peripheral blood, about 9.6 ml, yielded the PBMCs. Sequenced material: blood. The source of this sequence is a man younger than 35 with Graves' hyperthyroidism.

The CDR3 spells CASSLTGFNEKLFF. CDR3 coding DNA: TGCGCCAGCAGCTTGACAGGATTTAATGAAAAACTGTTTTTT. V gene TRBV5-1 combines with J gene TRBJ1-4; possibly TRBD1 for D (5 bases). The CDR3 extends over 14 amino acids. Trimming removed 1 base from V and 4 bases from J, with 8 bases in between. The germline gives CDR1 SGHRS, CDR2 YFSETQ.